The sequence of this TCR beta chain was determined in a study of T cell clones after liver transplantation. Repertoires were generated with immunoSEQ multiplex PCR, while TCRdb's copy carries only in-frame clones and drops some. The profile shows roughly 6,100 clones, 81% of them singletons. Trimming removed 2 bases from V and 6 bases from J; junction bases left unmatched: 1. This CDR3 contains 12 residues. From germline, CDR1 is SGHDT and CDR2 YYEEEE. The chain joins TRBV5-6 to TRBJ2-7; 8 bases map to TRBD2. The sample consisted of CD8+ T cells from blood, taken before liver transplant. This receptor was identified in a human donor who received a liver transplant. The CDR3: CASSFRGGEQYF. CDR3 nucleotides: TGTGCCAGCAGCTTCCGGGGGGGCGAGCAGTACTTC.